The 26 T cell receptor beta chains presented below share a single source sample, sequenced in a study of blood T cell repertoires in COVID-19. Produced via immunoSEQ multiplex PCR; TCRdb's table is partial and in-frame only. The table lists some 250,000 clones, around 83% of them singletons. The sequenced sample consisted of peripheral blood. These receptors were obtained from a woman in her late teens or twenties with acute or convalescent COVID-19.

The chain has TRBV6-5 and TRBJ2-7; TRBD2 matches at 10 bases. This CDR3 is 15 amino acids long. V lost 6 bases to trimming and J lost 2 bases; unmatched junction nucleotides: 7. CDR1 and CDR2 from the germline V gene are MNHEY and SVGAGI. This CDR3 is CASRIFGTSAYEQYF. CDR3 sequence (DNA): TGTGCCAGCAGGATTTTCGGGACTAGCGCCTACGAGCAGTACTTC.

This chain links TRBV2 with TRBJ1-2, with D perhaps TRBD1 (5 bases). Germline V gives CDR1 SNHLY, CDR2 FYNNEI. This CDR3 region has 16 residues. Trimming pared 11 bases from V and 4 bases from J, leaving 26 bases between. CDR3 coding DNA: TGTGCCGGCGCCCAGGGCCCGCCCGGCCCTGTCTATGGCTACACCTTC. It translates to CAGAQGPPGPVYGYTF. Drawing the rest from reference TRBV2 and TRBJ1-2, the complete variable domain is EPEVTQTPSHQVTQMGQEVILRCVPISNHLYFYWYRQILGQKVEFLVSFYNNEISEKSEIFDDQFSVERPDGSNFTLKIRSTKLEDSAMYFCAGAQGPPGPVYGYTFGSGTRLTVV.

In its sample, this clone was seen once. The chain joins TRBV28 to TRBJ2-1; 11 nucleotides match TRBD2. V shed 0 bases and J 7 bases; nucleotides not matched to a gene: 11. The CDR3 extends over 18 amino acids. Germline V gene sequence: CDR1 MDHEN, CDR2 SYDVKM. This chain's CDR3 is CASSLWTSGTGFSNEQFF. In DNA form, the CDR3 reads TGTGCCAGCAGTTTATGGACTAGCGGGACTGGTTTCTCGAATGAGCAGTTCTTC. The whole variable domain, filled in from reference TRBV28 and TRBJ2-1, reads DVKVTQSSRYLVKRTGEKVFLECVQDMDHENMFWYRQDPGLGLRLIYFSYDVKMKEKGDIPEGYSVSREKKERFSLILESASTNQTSMYLCASSLWTSGTGFSNEQFFGPGTRLTVL.

CDR3 DNA sequence: TGTGCCAGCAGTCAACAGGGTATCGGGGAGCTGTTTTTT. It codes for CASSQQGIGELFF. The genes are TRBV12-3 or TRBV12-4 and TRBJ2-2, with D possibly being TRBD1 (6 bases). Trimming removed 5 bases from V and 7 bases from J, with 11 bases in between. The CDR3 consists of 13 residues.

The J gene is TRBJ1-4, the V gene TRBV7-2; D call uncertain. Trimming removed 1 base at V and 3 bases at J, with 9 bases between. Germline V CDR1 and CDR2: SGHTA, FQGNSA. The CDR3 has 15 residues. The DNA of the CDR3 is TGTGCCAGCAGCTTAGAATCTGCGGCTAATGAAAAACTGTTTTTT. Its translation: CASSLESAANEKLFF.

V gene TRBV9 combines with J gene TRBJ2-7; 8 nucleotides match TRBD2. The J segment lost 2 bases and the V segment lost 0 bases, leaving 7 bases of the junction unmatched. Per germline, CDR1 SGDLS and CDR2 YYNGEE. The CDR3 totals 16 residues. This CDR3 is CASSVDPGGDAYEQYF. For the CDR3, the DNA is TGTGCCAGCAGCGTAGATCCGGGAGGGGACGCCTACGAGCAGTACTTC. Full variable domain (rest looked up from reference TRBV9 and TRBJ2-7): DSGVTQTPKHLITATGQRVTLRCSPRSGDLSVYWYQQSLDQGLQFLIQYYNGEERAKGNILERFSAQQFPDLHSELNLSSLELGDSALYFCASSVDPGGDAYEQYFGPGTRLTVT.

This clone was seen only a few times. The J gene is TRBJ1-1, the V gene TRBV4-1, with 8 nucleotides matching TRBD1. J gave up 3 bases and V 3 bases, and 9 bases lay outside the gene matches. The germline gives CDR1 MGHRA, CDR2 YSYEKL. This CDR3 is built from 16 residues. The CDR3 bases are TGCGCCAGCAGCCACCGACAGGGGATAGGGGACACTGAAGCTTTCTTT. This codes for CASSHRQGIGDTEAFF.

The rearrangement uses TRBV19 and TRBJ1-3, with a tentative D call TRBD1 (5 bases). The germline V gene has CDR1 LNHDA and CDR2 SQIVND (reference sequence). The CDR3 is 16 amino acids. V was clipped by 3 bases and J by 0 bases, with 12 bases between them. As DNA, the CDR3 is TGTGCCAGTAGTATGGGGCAGTCGTTCTCTGGAAACACCATATATTTT. Translating it yields CASSMGQSFSGNTIYF.

The sample holds one count of this clone. The V and J genes are TRBV4-3 and TRBJ2-2, with a weak D call TRBD2 (5 bases). V dropped 4 bases and J dropped 6 bases, with 9 bases sitting between them. CDR1 and CDR2 (germline): LGHNA, YSLEER. The CDR3 sequence is 13 residues long. CDR3 loop: CASSPQRSGELFF. CDR3 DNA sequence: TGCGCCAGCAGCCCTCAGCGGTCCGGGGAGCTGTTTTTT.

The chain joins TRBV27 to TRBJ1-5; no clear D. The germline V and J ends were trimmed by 3 bases and 5 bases, with 8 bases remaining between them. This CDR3 has 13 residues. In germline, CDR1 is MNHEY, CDR2 SMNVEV (reference sequence). CDR3 amino acids: CASSFARDQPQHF. The CDR3 nucleotides are TGTGCCAGCAGTTTCGCCCGGGATCAGCCCCAGCATTTT.

This chain joins TRBV2 and TRBJ1-5, with a possible D match to TRBD1 (5 bases). The germline gives CDR1 SNHLY, CDR2 FYNNEI. This CDR3 is 12 amino acids long. The V and J ends lost 7 bases and 4 bases respectively, with 8 bases between them. The CDR3 DNA is TGTGCCAGCACCTCAGGGAATCAGCCCCAGCATTTT. It yields the protein CASTSGNQPQHF.

The rearrangement links TRBV6-5 to TRBJ2-7; D unresolved. V lost 6 bases and J lost 3, with 6 bases in between. The germline gives CDR1 MNHEY, CDR2 SVGAGI. This CDR3 is built from 11 residues. CDR3 amino acids: CASRSSYEQYF. The CDR3 coding sequence is TGTGCCAGCAGGAGTAGCTACGAGCAGTACTTC.

The rearrangement joins TRBV7-2 to TRBJ1-5; D gene uncertain. Trimming left V 3 bases short and J 7 bases short, with 16 bases between. The CDR3 is 15 residues long. CDR1 and CDR2 from the germline V gene are SGHTA and FQGNSA. The CDR3 here is CASSLIAGSGQPQHF. The CDR3 DNA reads TGTGCCAGCAGCTTGATTGCGGGATCGGGACAGCCCCAGCATTTT.

The gene calls are TRBV7-9 and TRBJ2-1; tentative D call: TRBD2 (7 bases). This CDR3 is built from 18 residues. Trimming left V 2 bases short and J 8 bases short, with 25 bases between. Germline CDR1 is SEHNR and CDR2 is FQNEAQ (reference sequence). CDR3 sequence: CASSLQGREIGGSDEQFF. For the CDR3, the DNA is TGTGCCAGCAGCTTACAAGGGCGGGAGATAGGGGGTTCGGATGAGCAGTTCTTC.

The chain uses TRBV7-2 and TRBJ2-3; D is unresolved. The ends were cut back, 3 bases at V and 2 bases at J, with 6 bases in the middle. This CDR3 spans 13 amino acids. Germline V gene lookup returns CDR1 SGHTA and CDR2 FQGNSA. CDR3 in DNA: TGTGCCAGCAGCTTTGTTAACACAGATACGCAGTATTTT. Residues: CASSFVNTDTQYF.

This clone was seen just once. The chain carries TRBV6-5 and TRBJ2-1, with unresolved D. The CDR3 runs to 13 residues. The germline CDR1 and CDR2 sequences are MNHEY and SVGAGI. The CDR3 sequence: CASSLSSYNEQFF. The CDR3 DNA sequence: TGTGCGTCTTCACTGAGCTCCTACAATGAGCAGTTCTTC.

The chain couples TRBV6-2 or TRBV6-3 to TRBJ2-7; TRBD2 agrees at 7 bases. With 3 bases clipped from V and 0 bases from J, the junction kept 11 bases outside the gene matches. Germline V gene sequence: CDR1 MNHEY, CDR2 SVGEGT. This CDR3 region has 17 residues. As DNA, the CDR3 is TGTGCCAGCAGTTATGCTAGCGGCGAGTCAATCTCCTACGAGCAGTACTTC. Translated: CASSYASGESISYEQYF.

On this clone itself: The sample contains more than one DNA sequence encoding this CDR3. The chain couples TRBV7-2 to TRBJ2-7; D gene uncertain. Germline V gene sequence: CDR1 SGHTA, CDR2 FQGNSA. The CDR3 extends over 11 amino acids. V was shortened by 5 bases and J by 4 bases, with 6 bases between the two germline ends. The CDR3 protein is CASSLLYEQYF. The CDR3, as DNA: TGTGCCAGCAGCCTCCTTTACGAGCAGTACTTC.

The chain links TRBV2 to TRBJ1-2; D might be TRBD1 (5 bases). The CDR3 has 16 amino acids. The germline CDR1 and CDR2 sequences are SNHLY and FYNNEI. V lost 2 bases to trimming and J lost 4 bases, with 17 bases between them. CDR3: CASSEQLGPKSYGYTF. The DNA for the CDR3 is TGTGCCAGCAGTGAACAACTGGGGCCGAAATCCTATGGCTACACCTTC.

The chain employs TRBV5-6 and TRBJ1-2, with D possibly being TRBD1 (5 bases). The CDR3 covers 14 residues. In germline, CDR1 is SGHDT, CDR2 YYEEEE. Trimming took 2 bases from V and 8 from J, leaving 16 bases between them. The CDR3 DNA follows: TGTGCCAGCAGCTTCGCGACGGCCGCAGGGGGCTACACCTTC. Translated, it gives CASSFATAAGGYTF.

This clone appeared a single time. The chain couples TRBV12-3 or TRBV12-4 to TRBJ2-5; no clear D gene. Trimming cost V 6 bases and J 0 bases, with 5 bases left between them. CDR3 size: 12 residues. The CDR3, as DNA: TGTGCCAGCAGCGCGTACCAAGAGACCCAGTACTTC. Residues: CASSAYQETQYF.

This sequence joins TRBV7-3 and TRBJ2-2, with 13 positions matching TRBD2. The CDR3 totals 19 residues. Germline lookup yields CDR1 SGHTA and CDR2 FQGTGA. The ends lost 4 bases at V and 8 bases at J; junction bases unmatched: 16. As DNA, the CDR3 is TGTGCCAGCAGCTCGTTAGTGGACGGACTAGCGGGAGTGGGAGGGGAGCTGTTTTTT. This translates into CASSSLVDGLAGVGGELFF.

The chain joins TRBV15 to TRBJ2-1; 8 bases are shared with TRBD2. This CDR3 comprises 16 residues. Trimming took 3 bases from V and 5 from J; bases not matched to a gene: 9. CDR1 LNHNV and CDR2 YYDKDF come from the germline V gene (reference sequence). The CDR3 reads CATSSASGTRDNEQFF. The CDR3 DNA is TGTGCCACCAGCAGTGCCTCCGGGACTAGAGACAATGAGCAGTTCTTC. The full variable domain, rest sourced from reference TRBV15 and TRBJ2-1, is DAMVIQNPRYQVTQFGKPVTLSCSQTLNHNVMYWYQQKSSQAPKLLFHYYDKDFNNEADTPDNFQSRRPNTSFCFLDIRSPGLGDTAMYLCATSSASGTRDNEQFFGPGTRLTVL.

The rearrangement uses TRBV6-5 and TRBJ1-5, with TRBD1 matching over 8 bases. The CDR3 consists of 14 residues. The germline gives CDR1 MNHEY, CDR2 SVGAGI. Unmatched junction bases numbered 8, after V lost 7 bases and J lost 6 bases. In DNA form, the CDR3 reads TGTGCCAGCACCACGGGGCAGGGGGCTCAGCCCCAGCATTTT. Encoded protein: CASTTGQGAQPQHF.

The chain is built from TRBV7-6 and TRBJ2-5; 9 bases are shared with TRBD1. Trimming removed 1 base from V and 5 bases from J; junction bases left unmatched: 5. This CDR3 contains 15 residues. CDR1 SGHVS and CDR2 FNYEAQ come from the germline V gene. The CDR3 sequence is CASSLGDRAGETQYF. The CDR3 coding sequence is TGTGCCAGCAGCTTAGGGGACAGGGCAGGGGAGACCCAGTACTTC.

V and J are TRBV29-1 and TRBJ2-1; 13 bases line up with TRBD2. The CDR3 consists of 17 residues. Germline V gene lookup returns CDR1 SQVTM and CDR2 ANQGSEA. V was pared by 0 bases and J by 4 bases, with 6 bases of the junction left unmatched. This CDR3 reads CSVEDGVTSGGYNEQFF. The DNA of the CDR3 is TGCAGCGTTGAAGATGGGGTGACTAGCGGGGGGTACAATGAGCAGTTCTTC.